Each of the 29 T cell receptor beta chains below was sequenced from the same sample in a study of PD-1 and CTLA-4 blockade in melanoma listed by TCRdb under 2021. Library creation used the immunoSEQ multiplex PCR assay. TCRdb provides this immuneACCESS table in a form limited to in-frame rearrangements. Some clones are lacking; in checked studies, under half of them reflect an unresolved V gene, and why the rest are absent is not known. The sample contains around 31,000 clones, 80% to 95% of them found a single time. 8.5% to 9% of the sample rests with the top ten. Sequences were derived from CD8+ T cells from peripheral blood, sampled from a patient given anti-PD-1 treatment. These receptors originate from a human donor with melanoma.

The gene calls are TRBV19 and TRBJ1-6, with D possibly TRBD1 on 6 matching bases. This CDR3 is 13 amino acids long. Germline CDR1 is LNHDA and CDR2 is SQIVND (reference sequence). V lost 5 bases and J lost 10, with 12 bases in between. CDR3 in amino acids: CASSLGGDSPLHF. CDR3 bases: TGTGCCAGTAGTCTGGGGGGCGACTCACCCCTCCACTTT.

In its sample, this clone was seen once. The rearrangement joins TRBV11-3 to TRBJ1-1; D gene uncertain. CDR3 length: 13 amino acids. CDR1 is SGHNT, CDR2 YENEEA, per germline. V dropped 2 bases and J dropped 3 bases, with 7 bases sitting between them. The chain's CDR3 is CASSLSVDTEAFF. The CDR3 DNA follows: TGTGCCAGCAGCTTATCGGTAGACACTGAAGCTTTCTTT. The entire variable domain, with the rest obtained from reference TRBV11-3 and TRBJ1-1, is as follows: EAGVVQSPRYKIIEKKQPVAFWCNPISGHNTLYWYLQNLGQGPELLIRYENEEAVDDSQLPKDRFSAERLKGVDSTLKIQPAELGDSAVYLCASSLSVDTEAFFGQGTRLTVV.

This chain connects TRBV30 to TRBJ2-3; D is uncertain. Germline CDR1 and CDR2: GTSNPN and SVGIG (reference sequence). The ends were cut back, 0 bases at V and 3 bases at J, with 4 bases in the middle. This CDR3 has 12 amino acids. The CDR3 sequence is CAWSVRTDTQYF. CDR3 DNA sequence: TGTGCCTGGAGTGTAAGAACAGATACGCAGTATTTT.

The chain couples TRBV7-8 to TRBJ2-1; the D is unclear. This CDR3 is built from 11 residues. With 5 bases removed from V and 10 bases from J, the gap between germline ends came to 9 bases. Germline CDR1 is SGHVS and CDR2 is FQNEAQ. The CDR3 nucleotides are TGTGCCAGCAGCCCGCTAGGGGAGCAGTTCTTC. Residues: CASSPLGEQFF.

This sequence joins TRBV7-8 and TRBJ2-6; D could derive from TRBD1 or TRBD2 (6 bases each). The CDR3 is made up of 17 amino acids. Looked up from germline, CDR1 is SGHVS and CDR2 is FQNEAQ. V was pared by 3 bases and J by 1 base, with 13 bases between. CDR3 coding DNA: TGTGCCAGCAGCTTGGTGGGGGGCCCGTCTGGGGCCAACGTCCTGACTTTC. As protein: CASSLVGGPSGANVLTF.

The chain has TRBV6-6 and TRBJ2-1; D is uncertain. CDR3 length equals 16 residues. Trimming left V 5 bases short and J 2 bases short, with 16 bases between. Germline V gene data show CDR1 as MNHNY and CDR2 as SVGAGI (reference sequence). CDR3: CASSPSTAHPYNEQFF. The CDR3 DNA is TGTGCCAGCAGTCCTTCCACAGCACACCCCTACAATGAGCAGTTCTTC.

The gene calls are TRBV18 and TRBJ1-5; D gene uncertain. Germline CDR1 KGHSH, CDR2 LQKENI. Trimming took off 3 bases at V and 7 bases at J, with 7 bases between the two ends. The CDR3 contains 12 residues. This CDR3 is CASSPTEQPQHF. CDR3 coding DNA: TGTGCCAGCTCACCGACGGAGCAGCCCCAGCATTTT.

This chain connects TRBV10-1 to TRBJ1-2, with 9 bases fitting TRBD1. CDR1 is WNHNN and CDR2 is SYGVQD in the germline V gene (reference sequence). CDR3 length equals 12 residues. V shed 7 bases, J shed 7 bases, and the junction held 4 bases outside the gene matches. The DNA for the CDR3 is TGCGCCAGCAACTACAGGGGGCTTGGCTACACCTTC. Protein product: CASNYRGLGYTF.

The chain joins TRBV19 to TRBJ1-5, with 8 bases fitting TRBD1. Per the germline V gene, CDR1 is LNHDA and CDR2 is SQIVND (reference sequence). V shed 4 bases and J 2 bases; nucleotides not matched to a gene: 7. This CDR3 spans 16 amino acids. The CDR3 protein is CASSTRGQGRNQPQHF. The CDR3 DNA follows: TGTGCCAGTAGTACTAGAGGACAGGGTCGCAATCAGCCCCAGCATTTT.

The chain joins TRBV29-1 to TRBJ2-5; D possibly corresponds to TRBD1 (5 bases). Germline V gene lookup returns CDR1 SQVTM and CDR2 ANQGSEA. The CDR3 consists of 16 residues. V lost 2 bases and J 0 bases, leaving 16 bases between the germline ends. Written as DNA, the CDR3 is TGCAGCGTTGAACCCTCCCACCGACAGCACCAAGAGACCCAGTACTTC. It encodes CSVEPSHRQHQETQYF.

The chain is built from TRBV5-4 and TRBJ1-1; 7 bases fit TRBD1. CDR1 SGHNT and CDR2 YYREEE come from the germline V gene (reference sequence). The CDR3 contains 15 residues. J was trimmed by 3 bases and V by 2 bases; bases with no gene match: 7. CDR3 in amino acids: CASSLTGAGDTEAFF. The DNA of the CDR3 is TGTGCCAGCAGCTTAACAGGGGCGGGTGACACTGAAGCTTTCTTT.

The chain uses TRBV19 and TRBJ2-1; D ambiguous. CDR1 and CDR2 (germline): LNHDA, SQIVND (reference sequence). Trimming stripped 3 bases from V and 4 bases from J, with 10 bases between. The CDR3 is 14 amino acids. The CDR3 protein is CASSMGSVYNEQFF. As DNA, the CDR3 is TGTGCCAGTAGTATGGGATCGGTGTACAATGAGCAGTTCTTC. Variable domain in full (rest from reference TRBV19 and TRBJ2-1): DGGITQSPKYLFRKEGQNVTLSCEQNLNHDAMYWYRQDPGQGLRLIYYSQIVNDFQKGDIAEGYSVSREKKESFPLTVTSAQKNPTAFYLCASSMGSVYNEQFFGPGTRLTVL.

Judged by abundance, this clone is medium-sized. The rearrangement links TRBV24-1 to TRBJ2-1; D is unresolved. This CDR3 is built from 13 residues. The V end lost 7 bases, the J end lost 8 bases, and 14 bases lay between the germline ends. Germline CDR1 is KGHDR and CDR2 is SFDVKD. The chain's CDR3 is CATRATRWDEQFF. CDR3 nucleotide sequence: TGTGCCACCAGAGCAACGAGGTGGGATGAGCAGTTCTTC.

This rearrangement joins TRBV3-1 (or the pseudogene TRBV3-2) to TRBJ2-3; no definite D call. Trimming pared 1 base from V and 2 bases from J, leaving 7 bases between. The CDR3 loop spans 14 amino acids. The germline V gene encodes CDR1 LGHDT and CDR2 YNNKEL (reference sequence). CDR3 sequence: CASSQAGLTDTQYF. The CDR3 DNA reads TGTGCCAGCAGCCAAGCTGGGCTCACAGATACGCAGTATTTT.

This chain's CDR3 is CAWSPGMQEKLFF. CDR3 DNA sequence: TGTGCCTGGAGCCCGGGGATGCAAGAAAAACTGTTTTTT. This chain joins TRBV30 and TRBJ1-4; the D is unclear. The CDR3 has 13 amino acids. V lost 3 bases, J lost 8 bases, and 13 bases lay in between. Germline lookup yields CDR1 GTSNPN and CDR2 SVGIG (reference sequence).

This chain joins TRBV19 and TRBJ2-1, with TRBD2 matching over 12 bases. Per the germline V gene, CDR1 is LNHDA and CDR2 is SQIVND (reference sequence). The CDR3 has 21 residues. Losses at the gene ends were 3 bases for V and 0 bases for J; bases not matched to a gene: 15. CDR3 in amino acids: CASSIRDMTSGRGSSYNEQFF. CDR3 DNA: TGTGCCAGTAGTATCAGGGATATGACTAGCGGGAGAGGGAGCTCCTACAATGAGCAGTTCTTC.

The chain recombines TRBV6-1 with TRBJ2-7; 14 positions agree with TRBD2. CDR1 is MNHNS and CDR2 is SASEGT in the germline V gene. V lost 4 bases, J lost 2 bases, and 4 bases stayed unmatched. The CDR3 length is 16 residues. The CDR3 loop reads CASSALGLAGAYEQYF. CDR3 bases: TGTGCCAGCAGTGCGCTGGGACTAGCGGGAGCCTACGAGCAGTACTTC.

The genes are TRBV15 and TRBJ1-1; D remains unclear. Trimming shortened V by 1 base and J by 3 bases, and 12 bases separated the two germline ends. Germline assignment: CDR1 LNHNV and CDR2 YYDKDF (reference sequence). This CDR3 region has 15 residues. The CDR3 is CATSRGGGLDTEAFF. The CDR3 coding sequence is TGTGCCACCAGCAGAGGAGGAGGGCTGGACACTGAAGCTTTCTTT.

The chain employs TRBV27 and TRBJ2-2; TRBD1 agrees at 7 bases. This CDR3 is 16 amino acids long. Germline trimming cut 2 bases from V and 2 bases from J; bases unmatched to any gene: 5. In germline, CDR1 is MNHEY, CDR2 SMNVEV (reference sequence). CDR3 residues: CASSLPDRVNTGELFF. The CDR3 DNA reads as TGTGCCAGCAGTTTACCCGACAGGGTCAACACCGGGGAGCTGTTTTTT.

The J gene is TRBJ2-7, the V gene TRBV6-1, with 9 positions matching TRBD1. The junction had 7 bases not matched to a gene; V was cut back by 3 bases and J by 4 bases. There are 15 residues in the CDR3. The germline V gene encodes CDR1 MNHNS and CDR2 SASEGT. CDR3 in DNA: TGTGCCAGCAGTGAGTGGGGGACAGGGAAGTACGAGCAGTACTTC. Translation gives CASSEWGTGKYEQYF.

The DNA for the CDR3 is TGTGCCTGGGGACCAGGGGACGATGGCTACACCTTC. Residues: CAWGPGDDGYTF. This sequence joins TRBV30 and TRBJ1-2, with TRBD1 as a possible D gene (6 bases). The V end lost 5 bases, the J end lost 6 bases, and 13 bases lay between the germline ends. This CDR3 has 12 amino acids. CDR1 is GTSNPN and CDR2 is SVGIG in the germline V gene (reference sequence).

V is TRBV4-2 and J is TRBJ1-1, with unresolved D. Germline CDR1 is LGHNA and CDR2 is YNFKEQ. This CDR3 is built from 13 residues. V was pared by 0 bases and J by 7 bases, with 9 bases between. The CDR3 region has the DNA TGTGCCAGCAGCCAAGAGGTGTCCGATGAAGCTTTCTTT. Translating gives CASSQEVSDEAFF.

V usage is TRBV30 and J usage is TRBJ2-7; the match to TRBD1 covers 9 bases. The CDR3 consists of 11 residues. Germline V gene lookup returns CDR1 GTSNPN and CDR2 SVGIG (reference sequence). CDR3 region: CAWDRDYEQYF. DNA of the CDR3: TGTGCTTGGGACAGGGACTACGAGCAGTACTTC. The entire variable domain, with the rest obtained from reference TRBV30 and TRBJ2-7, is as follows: SQTIHQWPATLVQPVGSPLSLECTVEGTSNPNLYWYRQAAGRGLQLLFYSVGIGQISSEVPQNLSASRPQDRQFILSSKKLLLSDSGFYLCAWDRDYEQYFGPGTRLTVT.

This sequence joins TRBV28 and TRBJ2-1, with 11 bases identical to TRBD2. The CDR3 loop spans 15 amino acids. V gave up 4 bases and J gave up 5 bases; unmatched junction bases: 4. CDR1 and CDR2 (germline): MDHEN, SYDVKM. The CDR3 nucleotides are TGTGCCAGCAGTTCGATAGCGGGAGGGGACAATGAGCAGTTCTTC. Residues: CASSSIAGGDNEQFF.

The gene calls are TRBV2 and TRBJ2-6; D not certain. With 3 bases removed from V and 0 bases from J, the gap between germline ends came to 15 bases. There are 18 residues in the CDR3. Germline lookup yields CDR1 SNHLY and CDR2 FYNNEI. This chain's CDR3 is CASSELRGNSSGANVLTF. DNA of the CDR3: TGTGCCAGCAGTGAGCTGAGAGGTAATAGCTCTGGGGCCAACGTCCTGACTTTC. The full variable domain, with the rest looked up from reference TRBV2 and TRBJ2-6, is EPEVTQTPSHQVTQMGQEVILRCVPISNHLYFYWYRQILGQKVEFLVSFYNNEISEKSEIFDDQFSVERPDGSNFTLKIRSTKLEDSAMYFCASSELRGNSSGANVLTFGAGSRLTVL.

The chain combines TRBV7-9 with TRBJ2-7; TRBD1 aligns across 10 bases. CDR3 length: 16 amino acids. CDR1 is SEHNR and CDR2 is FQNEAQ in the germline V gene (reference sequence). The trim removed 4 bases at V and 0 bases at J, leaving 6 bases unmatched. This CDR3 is CASSSRDRGSSYEQYF. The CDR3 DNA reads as TGTGCCAGCAGCTCTCGGGACAGGGGTTCCTCCTACGAGCAGTACTTC.

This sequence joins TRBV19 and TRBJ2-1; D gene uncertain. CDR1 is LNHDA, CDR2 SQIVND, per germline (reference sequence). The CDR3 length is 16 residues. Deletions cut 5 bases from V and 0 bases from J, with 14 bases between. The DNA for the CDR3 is TGTGCCAGTAGTCTCCCGACTGGAAGCTCCTACAATGAGCAGTTCTTC. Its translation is CASSLPTGSSYNEQFF.

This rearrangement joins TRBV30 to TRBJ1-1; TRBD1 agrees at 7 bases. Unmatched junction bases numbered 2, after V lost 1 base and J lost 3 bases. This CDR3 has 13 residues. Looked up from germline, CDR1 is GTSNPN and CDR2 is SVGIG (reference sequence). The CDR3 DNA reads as TGTGCCTGGAGTGCGGGACAGCACACTGAAGCTTTCTTT. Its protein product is CAWSAGQHTEAFF.

CDR3 loop: CATEASSLGNEQFF. For the CDR3, the DNA is TGTGCCACCGAAGCGTCTTCATTGGGTAATGAGCAGTTCTTC. The rearrangement links TRBV24-1 to TRBJ2-1; D remains unclear. Germline values: CDR1 KGHDR, CDR2 SFDVKD. There are 14 residues in the CDR3. The V and J ends lost 9 bases and 7 bases respectively, with 18 bases between them.